This T cell receptor (beta chain) was identified during a study of cytomegalovirus exposure and HLA in healthy donors. PCR was performed using 60 Vbeta and 13 Jbeta primers. Sequenced by immunoSEQ multiplex PCR; TCRdb stores in-frame clones only, minus some. The sample lists 95,000 to 110,000 clones, roughly 80% occurring once. The sequenced material came from PBMCs. The receptor was isolated from a man aged 25-40 years in good health and CMV-seronegative.

The CDR3 sequence is CASISQGGFDQPQHF. In DNA form, the CDR3 reads TGTGCCAGCATCTCTCAGGGGGGATTCGATCAGCCCCAGCATTTT. The V and J genes are TRBV6-1 and TRBJ1-5, with 7 bases aligning to TRBD1. CDR1 MNHNS and CDR2 SASEGT come from the germline V gene. The CDR3 runs to 15 residues. J was trimmed by 5 bases and V by 7 bases; bases with no gene match: 11.